The 11 T cell receptor beta chains below all came from one sample that was sequenced in a study of blood T cell repertoires in COVID-19. Method: immunoSEQ multiplex PCR; TCRdb's copy keeps in-frame clones and lacks some. The table has roughly 200,000 clones, around 84% seen once. What was sequenced was peripheral blood. The receptors derive from a human donor in a cohort sampled during active COVID-19.

The chain combines TRBV4-2 with TRBJ2-7, with 7 bases identical to TRBD2. This CDR3 comprises 15 residues. The germline V gene encodes CDR1 LGHNA and CDR2 YNFKEQ. Losses at the gene ends were 1 base for V and 4 bases for J; bases not matched to a gene: 7. The CDR3 loop is CASSQVGASGYEQYF. CDR3 in DNA: TGTGCCAGCAGCCAAGTAGGTGCTAGCGGATACGAGCAGTACTTC.

This chain uses TRBV5-5 with TRBJ1-5; unclear D gene. The ends were cut back, 1 base at V and 4 bases at J, with 12 bases in the middle. This CDR3 comprises 15 residues. CDR1 is SGHKS and CDR2 is YYEKEE in the germline V gene (reference sequence). The CDR3 DNA sequence: TGTGCCAGCAGCTTGATCATGGCAGAAAATCAGCCCCAGCATTTT. As protein: CASSLIMAENQPQHF. Variable domain in full (rest from reference TRBV5-5 and TRBJ1-5): DAGVTQSPTHLIKTRGQQVTLRCSPISGHKSVSWYQQVLGQGPQFIFQYYEKEERGRGNFPDRFSARQFPNYSSELNVNALLLGDSALYLCASSLIMAENQPQHFGDGTRLSIL.

In its sample, this clone was seen once. The gene calls are TRBV24-1 and TRBJ1-2; a possible D gene is TRBD1 (5 bases). CDR1 and CDR2 (germline): KGHDR, SFDVKD. The CDR3 is 13 amino acids. The V gene lost 5 bases and the J gene lost 7 bases, with 13 bases spanning the gap. DNA for the CDR3: TGTGCCACCAGTGGAGCAGGGTTGTTTGGCTACACCTTC. Amino acids: CATSGAGLFGYTF.

J is TRBJ1-2 and V is TRBV30; D perhaps matches TRBD1 (5 bases). V lost 3 bases to trimming and J lost 8 bases, with 19 bases between them. CDR3 size: 14 residues. Germline CDR1 and CDR2: GTSNPN and SVGIG (reference sequence). In DNA form, the CDR3 reads TGTGCCTGGAGCCGAAGCCGGACATTGGGAGGCTACACCTTC. Its protein is CAWSRSRTLGGYTF.

The genes are TRBV24-1 and TRBJ2-7; TRBD2 matches 13 bases. Trimming at V came to 0 bases and at J to 4 bases, leaving 11 bases not matched to a gene. Germline V lookup: CDR1 KGHDR, CDR2 SFDVKD. This CDR3 is built from 19 residues. The CDR3 bases are TGTGCCACCAGTGATTTGGGGACTAGCGGGATCATGCCCCTATACGAGCAGTACTTC. It specifies CATSDLGTSGIMPLYEQYF.

The chain is built from TRBV5-1 and TRBJ2-1, with 8 bases matching TRBD2. Germline CDR1 reads SGHRS; CDR2 reads YFSETQ. V lost 3 bases to trimming and J lost 7 bases; unmatched junction nucleotides: 9. The CDR3 is 15 residues long. The CDR3 DNA follows: TGCGCCAGCAGCTCGGTAGCGGGATCGCGGAATGAGCAGTTCTTC. It codes for CASSSVAGSRNEQFF.

The gene calls are TRBV28 and TRBJ2-4; D remains ambiguous. Trimming stripped 1 base from V and 8 bases from J, with 12 bases between. The CDR3 is 14 amino acids. Germline V CDR1 and CDR2: MDHEN, SYDVKM. The CDR3 bases are TGTGCCAGCAGTTTATACGAAAACCGGTACATTCAGTACTTC. This sequence encodes CASSLYENRYIQYF.

The chain couples TRBV11-2 to TRBJ1-2; TRBD1 is a possible D gene (6 bases). This CDR3 has 12 amino acids. The ends were cut back, 5 bases at V and 5 bases at J, with 9 bases in the middle. From germline, CDR1 is SGHAT and CDR2 FQNNGV. The CDR3 DNA reads TGTGCCAGCAGCATTACAGGGTATGGCTACACCTTC. This encodes CASSITGYGYTF.

This sequence joins TRBV20-1 and TRBJ1-3, with D unresolved. This CDR3 region has 15 residues. The V and J ends lost 3 bases and 0 bases respectively, with 12 bases between them. Germline loops: CDR1 DFQATT, CDR2 SNEGSKA (reference sequence). CDR3 coding DNA: TGCAGTGCTAGTCTATACGGTCACTCTGGAAACACCATATATTTT. It encodes CSASLYGHSGNTIYF.

The rearrangement links TRBV7-9 to TRBJ2-7; 8 bases align to TRBD1. J lost 0 bases, V lost 0 bases, and 4 bases had no gene match. Germline loops: CDR1 SEHNR, CDR2 FQNEAQ (reference sequence). The CDR3 loop spans 16 amino acids. The CDR3 loop is CASSLAPDRVSYEQYF. CDR3 bases: TGTGCCAGCAGCTTAGCGCCGGACAGGGTCTCCTACGAGCAGTACTTC.

The rearrangement uses TRBV9 and TRBJ2-1, with 13 bases lining up with TRBD2. Germline V gene data show CDR1 as SGDLS and CDR2 as YYNGEE. The J segment lost 4 bases and the V segment lost 4 bases, leaving 5 bases of the junction unmatched. CDR3 length: 16 amino acids. The CDR3 region has the DNA TGTGCCAGCAGCCCCAGGACTAGCGGGAGATACAATGAGCAGTTCTTC. It translates to CASSPRTSGRYNEQFF.